Below are 18 T cell receptor beta chains sequenced from a single sample in a study of PD-1 blockade in classical Hodgkin lymphoma. Repertoires were generated with immunoSEQ multiplex PCR, while TCRdb's copy carries only in-frame clones and drops some. This table has about 46,000 clones, about 73% appearing once. Every patient was affected by relapse after autologous stem cell transplantation, while exposure to brentuximab vedotin was not uniform. The input for sequencing was peripheral blood mononuclear cells (PBMCs), taken at baseline. All receptors derive from a human donor with classical Hodgkin lymphoma.

This clone has more than one count but fewer than ten. The chain joins TRBV28 to TRBJ1-3; possible D gene TRBD1, 6 bases. CDR1 is MDHEN and CDR2 is SYDVKM in the germline V gene. The germline V and J ends were trimmed by 6 bases and 0 bases, with 9 bases remaining between them. The CDR3 totals 14 residues. The CDR3 sequence is CASRQGSSGNTIYF. The CDR3, as DNA: TGTGCCAGCAGGCAGGGGAGCTCTGGAAACACCATATATTTT. The full variable domain, in which reference TRBV28 and TRBJ1-3 provide the parts outside the CDR3, is DVKVTQSSRYLVKRTGEKVFLECVQDMDHENMFWYRQDPGLGLRLIYFSYDVKMKEKGDIPEGYSVSREKKERFSLILESASTNQTSMYLCASRQGSSGNTIYFGEGSWLTVV.

This clone was seen just once. The CDR3 region has the DNA TGCGCCAGCAAAAGGGGGGAGCAAGAGACCCAGTACTTC. It codes for CASKRGEQETQYF. The chain combines TRBV5-1 with TRBJ2-5; the D call may be TRBD1 or TRBD2 (6 bases each). V was shortened by 6 bases and J by 2 bases, with 11 bases between the two germline ends. CDR3 length: 13 residues. Germline V CDR1 and CDR2: SGHRS, YFSETQ.

The rearrangement links TRBV7-9 to TRBJ2-7; D not certain. The germline V gene encodes CDR1 SEHNR and CDR2 FQNEAQ (reference sequence). The CDR3 runs to 13 residues. Trimming took 1 base from V and 2 from J, leaving 6 bases between them. The chain's CDR3 is CASSLDGTYEQYF. CDR3 DNA: TGTGCCAGCAGCTTAGACGGTACCTACGAGCAGTACTTC.

The chain joins TRBV11-2 to TRBJ1-1, with D unresolved. Per germline, CDR1 SGHAT and CDR2 FQNNGV. Trimming pared 1 base from V and 1 base from J, leaving 7 bases between. The CDR3 covers 14 residues. The DNA for the CDR3 is TGTGCCAGCAGCTTAGTTGCCAGGAACACTGAAGCTTTCTTT. Translation: CASSLVARNTEAFF.

The CDR3 region has the DNA TGTGCCAGCAGTAGTGGGAGACACAACTACGAGCAGTACTTC. The encoded protein is CASSSGRHNYEQYF. V usage is TRBV6-1 and J usage is TRBJ2-7; tentative D call: TRBD2 (5 bases). Germline CDR1 MNHNS, CDR2 SASEGT. There are 14 residues in the CDR3. The V end lost 5 bases, the J end lost 3 bases, and 14 bases lay between the germline ends.

The chain has TRBV7-9 and TRBJ1-2; perhaps TRBD1 as D (6 bases). In germline, CDR1 is SEHNR, CDR2 FQNEAQ (reference sequence). The germline V and J ends were trimmed by 1 base and 8 bases, with 8 bases remaining between them. CDR3 size: 12 residues. The CDR3 is CASSLETGGYTF. Here the CDR3 DNA reads TGTGCCAGCAGCTTAGAAACAGGGGGCTACACCTTC.

This clone has a handful of counts. The genes are TRBV5-6 and TRBJ1-5; 8 nucleotides align to TRBD1. There are 12 residues in the CDR3. With V trimmed by 4 bases and J by 7 bases, 1 base remained unmatched. Germline CDR1 reads SGHDT; CDR2 reads YYEEEE. CDR3 amino acids: CASSRTGQPQHF. For the CDR3, the DNA is TGTGCCAGCAGCCGGACAGGGCAGCCCCAGCATTTT.

This clone was observed a single time. This chain uses TRBV10-2 with TRBJ2-5; D unclear. V lost 7 bases and J lost 1, with 10 bases in between. The CDR3 consists of 13 residues. CDR1 and CDR2 from the germline V gene are WSHSY and SAAADI. CDR3 in amino acids: CASTPKLQETQYF. The CDR3 region has the DNA TGCGCCAGCACACCGAAGCTCCAAGAGACCCAGTACTTC.

The chain is built from TRBV4-1 and TRBJ2-7; D ambiguous. Trimming took 0 bases from V and 4 from J, leaving 10 bases between them. CDR1 and CDR2 (germline): MGHRA, YSYEKL. CDR3 size: 14 residues. Written as DNA, the CDR3 is TGCGCCAGCAGCCAAGACCCGGACCATTACGAGCAGTACTTC. Encoded protein: CASSQDPDHYEQYF.

The chain couples TRBV6-1 to TRBJ1-1, with TRBD1 matching 8 bases. The V segment lost 5 bases and the J segment 7 bases; nucleotides outside the gene matches: 9. The CDR3 extends over 14 amino acids. The germline V gene encodes CDR1 MNHNS and CDR2 SASEGT. The CDR3 sequence is CASSSDRGAFEAFF. The DNA for the CDR3 is TGTGCCAGCAGTTCCGACAGGGGAGCGTTTGAAGCTTTCTTT.

This chain links TRBV5-1 with TRBJ2-1, with 10 positions matching TRBD2. Germline CDR1 and CDR2: SGHRS and YFSETQ. The CDR3 has 14 residues. V trimming: 6 bases; J trimming: 7 bases; junction bases outside the gene matches: 7. The CDR3 reads CASKLAGIVNEQFF. The CDR3 nucleotides read TGCGCCAGCAAACTAGCGGGAATAGTTAATGAGCAGTTCTTC.

The gene calls are TRBV5-1 and TRBJ1-6; D may be TRBD1 (6 bases). The CDR3 is 18 amino acids. From germline, CDR1 is SGHRS and CDR2 YFSETQ. With 0 bases removed from V and 2 bases from J, the gap between germline ends came to 15 bases. CDR3 nucleotide sequence: TGCGCCAGCAGCTTGGCCTTGTCAGGGGCTACCTATAATTCACCCCTCCACTTT. Its protein product is CASSLALSGATYNSPLHF.

The chain uses TRBV6-1 and TRBJ2-7; D might be TRBD2 (5 bases). Between the trimmed V and J ends, which lost 4 bases and 2 bases, there was a span of 9 bases. CDR3 size: 13 residues. Germline-derived CDR1 and CDR2 are MNHNS and SASEGT. The DNA of the CDR3 is TGTGCCAGCAGTGCGGACTCCACCTACGAGCAGTACTTC. It yields the protein CASSADSTYEQYF.

The chain employs TRBV4-2 and TRBJ1-1; a possible D gene is TRBD1 (5 bases). Germline-derived CDR1 and CDR2 are LGHNA and YNFKEQ. V lost 2 bases, J lost 0 bases, and 10 bases lay in between. The length of the CDR3 is 15 residues. The CDR3 region has the DNA TGTGCCAGCAGCCAATCGGCAGGGTTGAACACTGAAGCTTTCTTT. Protein product: CASSQSAGLNTEAFF.

The gene calls are TRBV4-1 and TRBJ2-7; 7 nucleotides match TRBD1. The CDR3 extends over 13 amino acids. The germline CDR1 and CDR2 sequences are MGHRA and YSYEKL. Unmatched junction bases numbered 9, after V lost 6 bases and J lost 7 bases. The CDR3 sequence: CASRAQGLGEQYF. The CDR3 coding sequence is TGCGCCAGCAGAGCACAGGGGCTCGGGGAGCAGTACTTC.

Sample share makes this clone medium-sized. The J gene is TRBJ2-3, the V gene TRBV7-8; unclear D gene. The CDR3 loop spans 15 amino acids. The V gene's germline CDR1 is SGHVS and CDR2 FQNEAQ. With 6 bases removed from V and 2 bases from J, the gap between germline ends came to 15 bases. In DNA form, the CDR3 reads TGTGCCAGCAGTACTGGTGGCTCATACACAGATACGCAGTATTTT. This codes for CASSTGGSYTDTQYF.

The chain carries TRBV7-9 and TRBJ2-7; no firm D call. The V and J ends lost 6 bases and 0 bases respectively, with 6 bases between them. Germline lookup yields CDR1 SEHNR and CDR2 FQNEAQ (reference sequence). This CDR3 comprises 12 residues. The CDR3 DNA reads TGTGCCAGCAGTCCAGTCTCCTACGAGCAGTACTTC. It specifies CASSPVSYEQYF.

Only a few counts were recorded for this clone. The chain recombines TRBV6-5 with TRBJ1-6; TRBD1 aligns across 7 bases. The germline V gene has CDR1 MNHEY and CDR2 SVGAGI. The CDR3 contains 15 residues. V was clipped by 6 bases and J by 9 bases; unmatched bases: 11. The CDR3 protein is CASSRRAGGISPLHF. The CDR3, as DNA: TGTGCCAGCAGCCGCCGGGCAGGGGGTATTTCACCCCTCCACTTT.